These T cell receptor beta chains were read from a single sample in a study of cytomegalovirus exposure and HLA in healthy donors. Data came from immunoSEQ multiplex PCR; TCRdb stores just in-frame clones and leaves some out. The profile shows 150,000 to 200,000 clones, roughly 74% of them singletons. Specimen: PBMCs. Every receptor here comes from a young woman in good health and CMV-seropositive. Both conserved end residues are part of each CDR3. D genes are given only for firm matches. Clone size is stated in some rows and not others, as once, few, many or a class when expanded.

j_call v_call d_call clone_size cdr3_nt cdr3_aa
TRBJ2-7 TRBV7-2 - few TGTGCCAGCAGCTTAGTGGGCGGGCGAGTCGCCTACGAGCAGTACTTC CASSLVGGRVAYEQYF
TRBJ1-2 TRBV2 - - TGTGCCAGCAGCGGAGGGCCCCCAGGGCATGGCTACACCTTC CASSGGPPGHGYTF
TRBJ2-7 TRBV7-2 TRBD1 once TGTGCCAGCAGCGCAGGGACAGGGACTTCCTACGAGCAGTACTTC CASSAGTGTSYEQYF
TRBJ2-7 TRBV9 TRBD1 - TGTGCCAGCAGTGCCGGGACAGGGTCCCCCTACGAGCAGTACTTC CASSAGTGSPYEQYF
TRBJ2-5 TRBV10-2 TRBD2 - TGCGCCAGCACGTGGACTAGCGGTGATCGGACCCAGTACTTC CASTWTSGDRTQYF
TRBJ1-2 TRBV2 - - TGTGCCAGCAGTGAAGCGCGTGACTATGGCTACACCTTC CASSEARDYGYTF
TRBJ1-5 TRBV25-1 - once TGTGCCAGCCTTGAGGGGGACGGCACCAATCAGCCCCAGCATTTT CASLEGDGTNQPQHF
TRBJ1-4 TRBV25-1 - - TGTGCCAGCAGTGAAGGCGGACAGACCCCTAGGAATAGACTGTTTTTT CASSEGGQTPRNRLFF
TRBJ2-7 TRBV7-9 TRBD1 once TGTGCCAGCAGCCCTCGGACAGGACCCACCTACGAGCAGTACTTC CASSPRTGPTYEQYF
TRBJ2-7 TRBV5-3 - - TGTGCCAGAAGCGGGCTAAACATGGCCGAGCAGTACTTC CARSGLNMAEQYF
TRBJ1-1 TRBV4-2 - - TGTGCCAGCAGCCATACTACAGGTGGGGCTTTCTTT CASSHTTGGAFF
TRBJ1-5 TRBV11-2 - - TGTGCCAGCAGCTTCGCCGGGGGACAGCCCCAGCATTTT CASSFAGGQPQHF
TRBJ2-3 TRBV11-2 - - TGTGCCAGCAGCTTATGGGGCGGGGAAGGGGATACGCAGTATTTT CASSLWGGEGDTQYF
TRBJ1-2 TRBV7-9 TRBD1 - TGTGCCAGCAGAGGGACAGGGCGAAGTGGCTACACCTTC CASRGTGRSGYTF
TRBJ2-3 TRBV7-8 - - TGTGCCAGCAGCTTCGGACAGAGCACAGATACGCAGTATTTT CASSFGQSTDTQYF
TRBJ2-7 TRBV9 - - TGTGCCAGCAGCGTAGAAGGGGATCACGAGCAGTACTTC CASSVEGDHEQYF
TRBJ1-6 TRBV7-3 TRBD1 - TGTGCCAGCAGTCCCGGGACAGGGACTCATTCACCCCTCCACTTT CASSPGTGTHSPLHF
TRBJ2-1 TRBV7-2 - - TGTGCCAGCAGGGCAGGGATAGACAATGAGCAGTTCTTC CASRAGIDNEQFF
TRBJ1-1 TRBV18 - - TGTGCCAGCTCACCAATCACTGGACAAACGATGAACACTGAAGCTTTCTTT CASSPITGQTMNTEAFF
TRBJ2-1 TRBV7-2 TRBD2 - TGTGCCAGCAGCTTAGCAACCTTTAGCGGGAGATCGTACAATGAGCAGTTCTTC CASSLATFSGRSYNEQFF
TRBJ2-5 TRBV6-6 TRBD2 once TGTGCCAGCAGAGCGACTAGCGGGGAGGAGACCCAGTACTTC CASRATSGEETQYF
TRBJ1-2 TRBV4-3 TRBD1 - TGCGCCAGCAGCCCAGGACAGGGATACGGTGGGGACTATGGCTACACCTTC CASSPGQGYGGDYGYTF
TRBJ2-5 TRBV5-1 - - TGCGCCAGCAGCTTAGCAGGGTCCGAGACCCAGTACTTC CASSLAGSETQYF
TRBJ2-7 TRBV5-4 TRBD2 few TGTGCCAACAGGACTAGCGGATACGAGCAGTACTTC CANRTSGYEQYF
TRBJ2-2 TRBV2 TRBD2 - TGTGCCAGCAGGGGGCTAGCGGGGGGGCCCGGGGAGCTGTTTTTT CASRGLAGGPGELFF
TRBJ1-1 TRBV4-3 TRBD1 - TGCGCCAGCAGCCAAGTAGGGACAGGAGAAGCTTTCTTT CASSQVGTGEAFF
TRBJ1-4 TRBV19 TRBD1 once TGTGCCAGTAGCCCCGACAGGGGACGGGAAAAACTGTTTTTT CASSPDRGREKLFF
TRBJ2-3 TRBV2 TRBD2 - TGTGCCAGCAGTCGTAGGACTAGCGGGTACACAGATACGCAGTATTTT CASSRRTSGYTDTQYF
TRBJ2-7 TRBV20-1 - - TGCAGTGCCAAAGGGGGTATCCAGTACTTC CSAKGGIQYF
TRBJ2-2 TRBV4-3 TRBD2 - TGCGCCAGCAGCCAAATCCCTAGCGGGGGGTACACCGGGGAGCTGTTTTTT CASSQIPSGGYTGELFF
TRBJ1-1 TRBV19 TRBD1 - TGTGCCAGTAGTATAAAATGGACAGGGGCGAACACTGAGGCTTTCTTT CASSIKWTGANTEAFF
TRBJ2-1 TRBV11-3 - - TGTGCCAGCAGCGCGGGACTCATCAATGAGCAGTTCTTC CASSAGLINEQFF
TRBJ2-1 TRBV7-9 TRBD2 - TGTGCCAGCAGCCCCCCTAGCGGGGGGTACAATGAGCAGTTCTTC CASSPPSGGYNEQFF
TRBJ1-5 TRBV10-3 TRBD1 - TGTGCCATCAGTGCCGGGACAGGGGGGGTAAATCAGCCCCAGCATTTT CAISAGTGGVNQPQHF
TRBJ2-1 TRBV13 - - TGTGCCAGCAGCCCAGGCTACAATGAGCAGTTCTTC CASSPGYNEQFF
TRBJ2-7 TRBV7-2 TRBD1 - TGTGCCAGCAGCCCGGGACAGGGTAACGAGCAGTACTTC CASSPGQGNEQYF
TRBJ1-2 TRBV25-1 - - TGTGCCAGCAGTGAATTACTGGGGGCAAGGGGCTACACCTTC CASSELLGARGYTF
TRBJ2-4 TRBV5-4 - - TGTGCCAGCAGCTTGAAGGGAGAGGACATTCAGTACTTC CASSLKGEDIQYF
TRBJ1-5 TRBV2 - - TGTGCCAGCAGTGAAGTTAGGCAGGGCAATCAGCCCCAGCATTTT CASSEVRQGNQPQHF
TRBJ1-2 TRBV7-9 - - TGTTCCAGCAGCTTGGGCGGGGATGGCTACACCTTC CSSSLGGDGYTF
TRBJ2-3 TRBV6-6 - - TGTGCCAGCAGAGAGGGAGCGATCACAGATACGCAGTATTTT CASREGAITDTQYF
TRBJ1-4 TRBV5-4 TRBD1 - TGTGCCAGCAGCCAAGGACAGGCCAATGAAAAACTGTTTTTT CASSQGQANEKLFF
TRBJ2-1 TRBV5-1 - - TGCGCCAGCAATTTAGGAGATGAGCAGTTCTTC CASNLGDEQFF
TRBJ2-1 TRBV2 - once TGTGCCAGCAGTGAGGGCCTGGGTTGGAGGGATGAGCAGTTCTTC CASSEGLGWRDEQFF
TRBJ1-1 TRBV5-6 - - TGTGCCAGCAGCTTGGCGGGGAATAGGGCTGAAGCTTTCTTT CASSLAGNRAEAFF
TRBJ2-3 TRBV25-1 TRBD1 - TGTGCCAGCAGTGTGTCAGGGGGAACAGATACGCAGTATTTT CASSVSGGTDTQYF
TRBJ2-7 TRBV10-2 - - TGCGCCAGCCTTACCCTAGCTTTCCCCTACGAGCAGTACTTC CASLTLAFPYEQYF
TRBJ1-1 TRBV5-4 - - TGTGCCAGCAGCTTGCTACAGGGTGACGCTTTCTTT CASSLLQGDAFF
TRBJ1-1 TRBV27 - - TGTGCCAGCAGTTTGTGGGGGGGGGTGCCTTTCTTT CASSLWGGVPFF
TRBJ1-2 TRBV28 - - TGTGCCAGCGGGGGGACCCAATATCAGGGCTACACCTTC CASGGTQYQGYTF
TRBJ2-7 TRBV11-2 - - TGTGCCAGCAGCTTCTCAGCAGGGCGAGCCTACGAGCAGTACTTC CASSFSAGRAYEQYF
TRBJ1-1 TRBV7-2 - - TGTGCCAGCAGCTTAGGTGTAACTTTCTTT CASSLGVTFF
TRBJ2-7 TRBV6-5 - - TGTGCCAGCAGCTGGACTATCGGGAGATACGAGCAGTACTTC CASSWTIGRYEQYF
TRBJ2-7 TRBV19 TRBD1 - TGTGCCACCTCCGACAGGGGGCTTCAAGAGCAGTACTTC CATSDRGLQEQYF
TRBJ2-7 TRBV4-1 - - TGCGCCAGCAGCCCTAACCTAGCGTCCTACGAGCAGTACTTC CASSPNLASYEQYF
TRBJ1-2 TRBV5-3 - - TGTGCCAGAAGCTTGGCGACATTGCCAGACATGAATGGCTACACCTTC CARSLATLPDMNGYTF
TRBJ2-7 TRBV7-6 TRBD2 - TGTGCCAGCAGCTTAGAGACTAGCGGGGGGGCCCACGAGCAGTACTTC CASSLETSGGAHEQYF
TRBJ1-2 TRBV27 TRBD1 - TGTGCCAGCAGTTCAGGGGGTTCTGGCTACACCTTC CASSSGGSGYTF
TRBJ2-7 TRBV27 TRBD1 - TGTGCCAGCAGTTTACTACAGGGGGCGAGCTACGAGCAGTACTTC CASSLLQGASYEQYF